Listed below are T cell receptor beta chains from one sample, sequenced in a study of T cells in narcolepsy. Generated by immunoSEQ multiplex PCR, the TCRdb table keeps only in-frame clones and is missing some. The sample consists of around 24,000 clones, almost 85% of them appearing once. The sequencing input was CD45RA- memory CD4+ T cells from PBMCs. Receptors originate from a human donor with narcolepsy. CDR3s include the opening cysteine and the closing phenylalanine or tryptophan. D genes are given only for firm matches. Size is stated for part of the rows, as once, few or many counts, or as a class when the clone is expanded.

J gene: TRBJ2-1; CDR3 length: 15; D gene: TRBD1; V gene: TRBV19; clone size: few; CDR3 DNA: TGTGCCAGTACCGCCGGGACAGGGAGGTCCTATGAGCAGTTCTTC; CDR3 protein: CASTAGTGRSYEQFF
J gene: TRBJ2-2; CDR3 length: 16; D gene: .; V gene: TRBV4-3; clone size: once; CDR3 DNA: TGCGCCAGCAGCTCTTACAGGGGAGGGGGCACCGGGGAGCTGTTTTTT; CDR3 protein: CASSSYRGGGTGELFF
J gene: TRBJ2-7; CDR3 length: 15; D gene: .; V gene: TRBV19; clone size: once; CDR3 DNA: TGTGCCAGTAGTATAGACAAGCTACCCGTCTACGAGCAGTACTTC; CDR3 protein: CASSIDKLPVYEQYF
J gene: TRBJ2-5; CDR3 length: 15; D gene: .; V gene: TRBV19; clone size: .; CDR3 DNA: TGTGCCAGTACCTCATCTGCGACCCCCCAAGAGACCCAGTACTTC; CDR3 protein: CASTSSATPQETQYF
J gene: TRBJ2-5; CDR3 length: 15; D gene: .; V gene: TRBV6-5; clone size: few; CDR3 DNA: TGTGCCAGCAACCGAAATCCGGGACGCCAAGAGACCCAGTACTTC; CDR3 protein: CASNRNPGRQETQYF
J gene: TRBJ2-2; CDR3 length: 16; D gene: .; V gene: TRBV15; clone size: .; CDR3 DNA: TGTGCCACCGCAGTCTGGGGCCAGGGGAGGACCGGGGAGCTGTTTTTT; CDR3 protein: CATAVWGQGRTGELFF
J gene: TRBJ1-2; CDR3 length: 14; D gene: TRBD1; V gene: TRBV9; clone size: .; CDR3 DNA: TGTGCCAGCAGGAACAGGGGCGGGTCGGGTGGCTACACCTTC; CDR3 protein: CASRNRGGSGGYTF
J gene: TRBJ2-2; CDR3 length: 16; D gene: TRBD1; V gene: TRBV5-4; clone size: .; CDR3 DNA: TGTGCCAGCAGCTCTACAGGGGGGTGGAGGACCGGGGAGCTGTTTTTT; CDR3 protein: CASSSTGGWRTGELFF
J gene: TRBJ2-1; CDR3 length: 15; D gene: .; V gene: TRBV5-4; clone size: .; CDR3 DNA: TGTGCCAGCAGCGCCCCTCTGGCGGAGGATCGGGAGCAGTTCTTC; CDR3 protein: CASSAPLAEDREQFF
J gene: TRBJ1-5; CDR3 length: 12; D gene: .; V gene: TRBV25-1; clone size: .; CDR3 DNA: TGTGCCAGCAGTCAGGGTTCGGGGCCCCAGCATTTT; CDR3 protein: CASSQGSGPQHF
J gene: TRBJ1-1; CDR3 length: 13; D gene: TRBD1; V gene: TRBV27; clone size: .; CDR3 DNA: TGTGCCAGCAGTTTTACAGGGGGCACTGAAGCTTTCTTT; CDR3 protein: CASSFTGGTEAFF
J gene: TRBJ2-7; CDR3 length: 11; D gene: TRBD2; V gene: TRBV27; clone size: .; CDR3 DNA: TGTGCCACCGGGACTAACTACGAGCAGTACTTC; CDR3 protein: CATGTNYEQYF
J gene: TRBJ1-3; CDR3 length: 13; D gene: TRBD1; V gene: TRBV29-1; clone size: .; CDR3 DNA: TGCAGCGTCGTTCAGGGGGCGGGAAACACCATATATTTT; CDR3 protein: CSVVQGAGNTIYF
J gene: TRBJ1-6; CDR3 length: 15; D gene: TRBD1; V gene: TRBV5-6; clone size: .; CDR3 DNA: TGTGCCAGCAGCGGACGGGACAGACTTAATTCACCCCTCCACTTT; CDR3 protein: CASSGRDRLNSPLHF
J gene: TRBJ2-7; CDR3 length: 14; D gene: .; V gene: TRBV7-2; clone size: .; CDR3 DNA: TGTGCCAGCAGCTTAGTGGCAGGCTCCTACGAGCAGTACTTC; CDR3 protein: CASSLVAGSYEQYF